The 21 T cell receptor beta chains presented below share a single source sample, sequenced in a study of blood T cell repertoires in COVID-19. Clones were read by immunoSEQ multiplex PCR, and TCRdb kept only the in-frame ones, dropping some. The sample lists 210,000 or so clones; around 88% were seen once. Sequenced material: peripheral blood. These receptors all come from a man between 18 and 35 years old with active or convalescent COVID-19.

The CDR3 region has the DNA TGTGCCAGTAGTCGGGCGGGAGTTAGGGAGCTGTTTTTT. It specifies CASSRAGVRELFF. V and J are TRBV19 and TRBJ2-2; 7 nucleotides align to TRBD2. Germline assignment: CDR1 LNHDA and CDR2 SQIVND (reference sequence). Trimming cost V 5 bases and J 9 bases; bases outside gene matches: 6. CDR3 length equals 13 residues. The full variable domain, rest sourced from reference TRBV19 and TRBJ2-2, is DGGITQSPKYLFRKEGQNVTLSCEQNLNHDAMYWYRQDPGQGLRLIYYSQIVNDFQKGDIAEGYSVSREKKESFPLTVTSAQKNPTAFYLCASSRAGVRELFFGEGSRLTVL.

The genes are TRBV15 and TRBJ1-1, with 7 bases identical to TRBD1. The germline CDR1 and CDR2 sequences are LNHNV and YYDKDF (reference sequence). The CDR3 is 15 residues long. The junction had 9 bases not matched to a gene; V was cut back by 5 bases and J by 3 bases. The DNA of the CDR3 is TGTGCCACCAGCCTTCGGGACAGAGAGGACACTGAAGCTTTCTTT. Translation gives CATSLRDREDTEAFF.

The chain couples TRBV20-1 to TRBJ2-7; possible D gene TRBD2, 5 bases. The length of the CDR3 is 14 residues. Germline CDR1 and CDR2: DFQATT and SNEGSKA (reference sequence). With 3 bases removed from V and 2 bases from J, the gap between germline ends came to 14 bases. The CDR3 loop is CSASGGQWAYEQYF. The DNA for the CDR3 is TGCAGTGCTAGTGGAGGTCAGTGGGCCTACGAGCAGTACTTC.

The chain uses TRBV5-1 and TRBJ2-1, with D perhaps TRBD2 (5 bases). Trimming took 0 bases from V and 3 from J, leaving 16 bases between them. The CDR3 spans 17 residues. Germline CDR1 SGHRS, CDR2 YFSETQ. CDR3 sequence (DNA): TGCGCCAGCAGCTTGGTGGCTAGCCTCAGCAGCTACAATGAGCAGTTCTTC. Its translation is CASSLVASLSSYNEQFF.

The rearrangement links TRBV2 to TRBJ2-6, with no clear D. Trimming left V 2 bases short and J 0 bases short, with 5 bases between. Germline V lookup: CDR1 SNHLY, CDR2 FYNNEI. The CDR3 covers 15 residues. CDR3 nucleotides: TGTGCCAGCAGTGAAATTCGCTCTGGGGCCAACGTCCTGACTTTC. Protein product: CASSEIRSGANVLTF.

This chain connects TRBV19 to TRBJ1-1, with D uncertain. The CDR3 is 13 residues long. Germline CDR1 LNHDA, CDR2 SQIVND (reference sequence). Trimming shortened V by 5 bases and J by 5 bases, and 12 bases separated the two germline ends. In DNA form, the CDR3 reads TGTGCCAGTAGTTTGCGGGAGGGAACTGAAGCTTTCTTT. Translating gives CASSLREGTEAFF.

DNA for the CDR3: TGTGCCAGCAGTGAAATCAGGGGAACGGCGGAAAAACTGTTTTTT. The encoded protein is CASSEIRGTAEKLFF. V gene TRBV6-1 combines with J gene TRBJ1-4; a possible D gene is TRBD1 (6 bases). CDR1 and CDR2 (germline): MNHNS, SASEGT. CDR3 length equals 15 residues. V was shortened by 2 bases and J by 8 bases, with 15 bases between the two germline ends.

This clone was counted a single time. This chain links TRBV27 with TRBJ1-2; 9 bases are shared with TRBD1. CDR3 length equals 15 residues. Germline V gene data show CDR1 as MNHEY and CDR2 as SMNVEV (reference sequence). Germline trimming cut 2 bases from V and 7 bases from J; bases unmatched to any gene: 8. The CDR3 protein is CASSLVTGGLGGYTF. CDR3 coding DNA: TGTGCCAGCAGTTTAGTAACAGGGGGCTTGGGTGGCTACACCTTC.

The chain recombines TRBV30 with TRBJ2-7, with 9 bases aligning to TRBD2. The CDR3 totals 15 residues. Germline V CDR1 and CDR2: GTSNPN, SVGIG (reference sequence). The V gene end was trimmed by 4 bases and the J gene end by 6 bases; junction bases not matched to a gene: 13. The CDR3 nucleotides read TGTGCCTGGACCAATTTAGCGGGAGTCTTGTTCGAGCAGTACTTC. Its translation: CAWTNLAGVLFEQYF.

This chain uses TRBV7-3 with TRBJ2-1; 7 positions match TRBD1. This CDR3 spans 15 amino acids. The germline V gene has CDR1 SGHTA and CDR2 FQGTGA. Trimming cost V 5 bases and J 6 bases; bases outside gene matches: 10. DNA for the CDR3: TGTGCCAGCAGCGTAGGAAGGGGGCGAGGCAATGAGCAGTTCTTC. This codes for CASSVGRGRGNEQFF.

The chain has TRBV4-3 and TRBJ2-2; a possible D gene is TRBD2 (5 bases). Germline-derived CDR1 and CDR2 are LGHNA and YSLEER. This CDR3 contains 12 residues. The germline V and J ends were trimmed by 5 bases and 7 bases, with 8 bases remaining between them. CDR3 sequence (DNA): TGCGCCAGCAGCACCGGGGTCGGGGAGCTGTTTTTT. Its protein product is CASSTGVGELFF.

The rearrangement uses TRBV25-1 and TRBJ2-3; 10 positions match TRBD2. CDR3 length equals 15 residues. Germline V gene data show CDR1 as MGHDK and CDR2 as SYGVNS. The V gene end was trimmed by 3 bases and the J gene end by 5 bases; junction bases not matched to a gene: 5. Written as DNA, the CDR3 is TGTGCCAGCAGTGAGCTAGCGGGAGAGATAGATACGCAGTATTTT. Residues: CASSELAGEIDTQYF.

The chain carries TRBV7-2 and TRBJ2-2; no clear D. This CDR3 contains 17 residues. The V and J ends lost 2 bases and 4 bases respectively, with 17 bases between them. The V gene's germline CDR1 is SGHTA and CDR2 FQGNSA. The CDR3 DNA is TGTGCCAGCAGCTTAACCACGCTTGCCGGTCGCACCGGGGAGCTGTTTTTT. Translation: CASSLTTLAGRTGELFF.

The rearrangement joins TRBV7-9 to TRBJ2-2; a weak D match, TRBD2 (5 bases). There are 14 residues in the CDR3. V was cut by 2 bases and J by 7 bases, with 11 bases left in between. Germline assignment: CDR1 SEHNR and CDR2 FQNEAQ (reference sequence). Written as DNA, the CDR3 is TGTGCCAGCAGCTTACGTACGGGGAACGGGGAGCTGTTTTTT. Protein: CASSLRTGNGELFF.

The genes are TRBV11-2 and TRBJ1-3; weak D call: TRBD1 (5 bases). The V end lost 5 bases, the J end lost 0 bases, and 17 bases lay between the germline ends. The CDR3 totals 17 residues. Germline values: CDR1 SGHAT, CDR2 FQNNGV. The CDR3 sequence: CASSPRDSQSSGNTIYF. The CDR3 DNA follows: TGTGCCAGCAGCCCACGGGACTCTCAGAGCTCTGGAAACACCATATATTTT.

This clone appeared once. The rearrangement uses TRBV3-1 (or the pseudogene TRBV3-2) and TRBJ1-6, with D perhaps matching TRBD1 (6 bases). The CDR3 contains 14 residues. Deletions cut 2 bases from V and 6 bases from J, with 8 bases between. Germline V gene sequence: CDR1 LGHDT, CDR2 YNNKEL (reference sequence). CDR3 nucleotides: TGTGCCAGCAGCCAAAACAGGGCTAATTCACCCCTCCACTTT. It specifies CASSQNRANSPLHF.

The rearrangement uses TRBV7-9 and TRBJ2-2; tentatively, D is TRBD2 (5 bases). This CDR3 comprises 13 residues. Germline V gene data show CDR1 as SEHNR and CDR2 as FQNEAQ (reference sequence). The ends were cut back, 5 bases at V and 3 bases at J, with 7 bases in the middle. As DNA, the CDR3 is TGTGCCAGCAGCGTCGGGGACACCGGGGAGCTGTTTTTT. Translated, it gives CASSVGDTGELFF.

The V call is TRBV7-8, the J call TRBJ2-1; D gene ambiguous. V shed 5 bases and J shed 8 bases, with 13 bases lying between them. The germline gives CDR1 SGHVS, CDR2 FQNEAQ. The CDR3 is 13 amino acids. CDR3 loop: CASSGARWDEQFF. Written as DNA, the CDR3 is TGTGCCAGCAGCGGTGCGAGGTGGGATGAGCAGTTCTTC. Filled out from reference TRBV7-8 and TRBJ2-1, the complete variable domain reads GAGVSQSPRYKVAKRGQDVALRCDPISGHVSLFWYQQALGQGPEFLTYFQNEAQLDKSGLPSDRFFAERPEGSVSTLKIQRTQQEDSAVYLCASSGARWDEQFFGPGTRLTVL.

The V and J genes are TRBV7-2 and TRBJ1-4, with TRBD1 identical over 7 bases. In germline, CDR1 is SGHTA, CDR2 FQGNSA. The V and J ends lost 1 base and 7 bases, in that order; junction bases with no gene match: 6. The CDR3 loop spans 15 amino acids. CDR3 bases: TGTGCCAGCAGCTTAGTAGGGGGCGGTCGTGAAAAACTGTTTTTT. It codes for CASSLVGGGREKLFF.

CDR3 sequence reads: CASSPYVRGTTEAFF. For the CDR3, the DNA is TGTGCCAGCAGCCCGTACGTACGGGGAACCACTGAAGCTTTCTTT. The chain employs TRBV7-9 and TRBJ1-1; D is unclear. V was trimmed by 5 bases and J by 4 bases, leaving 17 bases between them. Germline V gene lookup returns CDR1 SEHNR and CDR2 FQNEAQ (reference sequence). The CDR3 loop spans 15 amino acids.

The chain couples TRBV18 to TRBJ1-3; the match to TRBD1 covers 9 bases. V shed 3 bases, J shed 4 bases, and the junction held 1 base outside the gene matches. Germline V gene lookup returns CDR1 KGHSH and CDR2 LQKENI. There are 14 residues in the CDR3. The CDR3 coding sequence is TGTGCCAGCTCACCCGGACAGGGGGGAAACACCATATATTTT. Translating it yields CASSPGQGGNTIYF. Full variable domain (outside the CDR3, taken from reference TRBV18 and TRBJ1-3): NAGVMQNPRHLVRRRGQEARLRCSPMKGHSHVYWYRQLPEEGLKFMVYLQKENIIDESGMPKERFSAEFPKEGPSILRIQQVVRGDSAAYFCASSPGQGGNTIYFGEGSWLTVV.